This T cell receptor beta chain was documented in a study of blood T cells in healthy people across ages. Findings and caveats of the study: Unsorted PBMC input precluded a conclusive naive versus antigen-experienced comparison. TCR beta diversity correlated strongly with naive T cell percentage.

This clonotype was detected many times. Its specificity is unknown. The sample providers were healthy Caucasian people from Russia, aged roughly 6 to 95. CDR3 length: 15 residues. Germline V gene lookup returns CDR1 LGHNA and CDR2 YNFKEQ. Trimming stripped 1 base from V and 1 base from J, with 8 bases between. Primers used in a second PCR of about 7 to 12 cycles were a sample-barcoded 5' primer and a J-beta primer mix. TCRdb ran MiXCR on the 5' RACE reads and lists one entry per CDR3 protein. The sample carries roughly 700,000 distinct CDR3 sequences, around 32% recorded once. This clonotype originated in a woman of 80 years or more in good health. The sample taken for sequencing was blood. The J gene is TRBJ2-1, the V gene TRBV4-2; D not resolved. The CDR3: CASSQGSVSYNEQFF. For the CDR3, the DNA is TGTGCCAGCAGCCAAGGGAGCGTTTCCTACAATGAGCAGTTCTTC.